Given below is one T cell receptor beta chain in context. Its cognate antigen has yet to be identified. No base qualities exist here, and no much larger clone lies one base off it. Donors formed part of the validation cohort, which comprised 120 subjects and was distinct from the first cohort of 666 subjects. This sample stems from a study of cytomegalovirus exposure and HLA in healthy donors (dated by TCRdb to the late 2010s). At the level of the whole study: The 700 or so repertoires of the first cohort and the 110 or so validation repertoires were produced on the same platform, according to a later analysis. The study aimed to test whether cataloging public T cell receptors could reveal signatures of past pathogen exposure. In addition to the first cohort of 650 to 750 subjects, a separate validation cohort of approximately 130 different subjects was used. The study combined high-throughput TCR immunosequencing, statistical association of individual TCRs with disease status, and machine learning to predict cytomegalovirus infection status.

The germline V end is reduced by 11 bases and the J end by 0 bases; junction bases left unmatched: 9. The germline V gene sets CDR1 to WSHSY and CDR2 to SAAADI. Measured from the cysteine to the phenylalanine, the CDR3 is 17 residues long. Here the CDR3 DNA is all that survives: 51 bases in frame from base 1. Library construction relied on the immunoSEQ multiplex PCR assay. On the authors' methods: To diagnose cytomegalovirus status from the catalog of TCR beta chain sequences, a statistical classification framework was built. Not all clones reach the TCRdb copy of this immuneACCESS table, which keeps in-frame sequences only. Checked studies attribute under half of the gap to unresolved V genes and leave the rest unexplained. That table supplies the V and J calls and clone size; D and trimming were determined from the DNA. The sample table holds 300,000 or so clones, of which roughly 88% were seen once. The ten largest account for around 1% of the sample.

The study at large found these results: While some public TCRs were present in many individuals, most TCR sequences turned up only very rarely across donors. In vitro tests confirmed that a few of the cytomegalovirus-associated TCR beta chains recognize cytomegalovirus antigens. In a later analysis, TCRs clustered in the first cohort were found to also tend to co-occur in the approximately 120 validation repertoires, with roughly 93% of cluster scores above 0. A later analysis lacked HLA typing for the validation cohort, so it scored co-occurrence in that cohort across all 110 or so repertoires. In both the original and validation cohorts, the classifier was reported to diagnose cytomegalovirus status with high specificity and sensitivity. The study gave a list of 150 to 200 TCR beta chains associated with cytomegalovirus. It was suggested by the authors that the approach could potentially be generalized to other disease states and immunological phenotypes.

The specimen was PBMCs. Rearrangement joined TRBV10-2 to TRBJ2-1; the junction holds 14 bases that match TRBD2. This receptor was obtained from a man aged 25-45 years in good health and CMV-seronegative. The base sequence is TGCGCCGTCGGGACTAGCGGGGGTTTGAGCTCCTACAATGAGCAGTTCTTC. Its coded protein is CAVGTSGGLSSYNEQFF.